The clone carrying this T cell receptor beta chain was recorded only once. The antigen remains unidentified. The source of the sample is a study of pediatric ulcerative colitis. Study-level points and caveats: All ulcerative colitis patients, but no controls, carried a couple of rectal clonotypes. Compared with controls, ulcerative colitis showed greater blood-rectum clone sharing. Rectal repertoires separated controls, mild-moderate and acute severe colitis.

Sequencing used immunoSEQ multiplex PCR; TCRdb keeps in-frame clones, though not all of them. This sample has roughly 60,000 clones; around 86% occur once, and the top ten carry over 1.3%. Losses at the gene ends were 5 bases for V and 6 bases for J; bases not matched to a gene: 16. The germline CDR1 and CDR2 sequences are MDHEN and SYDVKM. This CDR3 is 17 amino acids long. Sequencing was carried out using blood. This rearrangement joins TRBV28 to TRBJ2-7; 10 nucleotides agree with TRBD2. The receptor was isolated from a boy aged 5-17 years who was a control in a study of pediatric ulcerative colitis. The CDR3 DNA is TGTGCCAGCAGTCCTGTCGAGCGGGAGGGCCCCAAGCTCGAGCAGTACTTC. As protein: CASSPVEREGPKLEQYF.